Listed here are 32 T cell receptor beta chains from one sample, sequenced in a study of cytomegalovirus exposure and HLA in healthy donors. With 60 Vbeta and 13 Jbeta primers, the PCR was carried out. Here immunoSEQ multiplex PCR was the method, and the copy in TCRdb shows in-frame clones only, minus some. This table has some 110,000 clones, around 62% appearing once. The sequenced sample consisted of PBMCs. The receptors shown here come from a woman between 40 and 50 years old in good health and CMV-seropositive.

The CDR3 spells CASSVTGGYGYTF. The CDR3 DNA is TGTGCCAGCAGCGTGACAGGGGGATATGGCTACACCTTC. The genes are TRBV7-3 and TRBJ1-2; TRBD1 aligns across 9 bases. Germline loops: CDR1 SGHTA, CDR2 FQGTGA. After removal of 5 bases from V and 5 bases from J, the junction contained 3 bases not matched to a gene. This CDR3 region has 13 residues.

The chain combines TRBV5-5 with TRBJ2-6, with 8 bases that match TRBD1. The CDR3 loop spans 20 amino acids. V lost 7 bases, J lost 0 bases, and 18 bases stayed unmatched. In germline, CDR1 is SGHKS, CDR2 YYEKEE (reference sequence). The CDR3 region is CASGYNRGVIGLSGANVLTF. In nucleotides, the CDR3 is TGTGCCAGCGGCTATAACAGGGGGGTCATTGGGCTCTCTGGGGCCAACGTCCTGACTTTC.

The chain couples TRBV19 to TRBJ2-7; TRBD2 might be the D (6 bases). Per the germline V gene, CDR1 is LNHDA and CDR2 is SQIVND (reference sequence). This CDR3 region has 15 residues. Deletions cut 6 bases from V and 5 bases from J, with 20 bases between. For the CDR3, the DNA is TGTGCCAGTAGCGCCTCCATCGGGAGAGGCGACGAGCAGTACTTC. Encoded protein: CASSASIGRGDEQYF.

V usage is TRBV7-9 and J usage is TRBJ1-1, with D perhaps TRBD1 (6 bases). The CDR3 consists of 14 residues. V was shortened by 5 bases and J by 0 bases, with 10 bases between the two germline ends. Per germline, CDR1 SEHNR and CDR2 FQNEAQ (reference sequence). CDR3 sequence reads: CASSRGGVNTEAFF. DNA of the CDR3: TGTGCCAGCAGCCGAGGGGGGGTGAACACTGAAGCTTTCTTT. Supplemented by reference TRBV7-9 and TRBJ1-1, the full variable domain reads DTGVSQNPRHKITKRGQNVTFRCDPISEHNRLYWYRQTLGQGPEFLTYFQNEAQLEKSRLLSDRFSAERPKGSFSTLEIQRTEQGDSAMYLCASSRGGVNTEAFFGQGTRLTVV.

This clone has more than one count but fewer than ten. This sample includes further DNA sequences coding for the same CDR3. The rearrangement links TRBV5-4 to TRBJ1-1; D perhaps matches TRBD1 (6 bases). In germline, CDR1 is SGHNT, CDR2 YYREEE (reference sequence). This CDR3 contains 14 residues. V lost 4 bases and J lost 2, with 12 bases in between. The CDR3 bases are TGTGCCAGCAGCCAACAGGGATTAAACACTGAAGCTTTCTTT. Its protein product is CASSQQGLNTEAFF.

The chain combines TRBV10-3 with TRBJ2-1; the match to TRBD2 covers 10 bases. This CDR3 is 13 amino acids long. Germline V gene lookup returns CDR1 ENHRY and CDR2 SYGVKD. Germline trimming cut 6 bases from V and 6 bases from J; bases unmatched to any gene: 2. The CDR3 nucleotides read TGTGCCATCAGGCTAGCGGGAGTCAATGAGCAGTTCTTC. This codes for CAIRLAGVNEQFF.

Here the CDR3 reads CASRVDRNYEQYF. The CDR3 DNA reads as TGTGCCAGCAGGGTGGACAGAAACTACGAGCAGTACTTC. This chain joins TRBV2 and TRBJ2-7; D is possibly TRBD1 (6 bases). CDR3 length equals 13 residues. Trimming left V 6 bases short and J 3 bases short, with 12 bases between. CDR1 and CDR2 from the germline V gene are SNHLY and FYNNEI.

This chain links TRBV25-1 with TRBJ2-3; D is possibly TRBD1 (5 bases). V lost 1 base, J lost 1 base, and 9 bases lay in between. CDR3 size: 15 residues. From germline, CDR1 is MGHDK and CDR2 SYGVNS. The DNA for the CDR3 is TGTGCCAGCAGTGAATGGGGCGGTGGCACAGATACGCAGTATTTT. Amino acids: CASSEWGGGTDTQYF.

The CDR3, as DNA: TGTGCCAGCAGTCCCGGAGGGGAGGGGAACGAAAAACTGTTTTTT. It translates to CASSPGGEGNEKLFF. The chain is built from TRBV28 and TRBJ1-4; D might be TRBD1 (5 bases). The CDR3 extends over 15 amino acids. CDR1 and CDR2 (germline): MDHEN, SYDVKM. The V end lost 5 bases, the J end lost 8 bases, and 18 bases lay between the germline ends.

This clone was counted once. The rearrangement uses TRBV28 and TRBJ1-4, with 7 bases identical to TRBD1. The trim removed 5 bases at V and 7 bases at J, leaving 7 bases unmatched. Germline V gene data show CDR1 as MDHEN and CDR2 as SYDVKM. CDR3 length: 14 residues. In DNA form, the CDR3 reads TGTGCCAGCAGTCACTCCCAGGGGGGTGAAAAACTGTTTTTT. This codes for CASSHSQGGEKLFF.

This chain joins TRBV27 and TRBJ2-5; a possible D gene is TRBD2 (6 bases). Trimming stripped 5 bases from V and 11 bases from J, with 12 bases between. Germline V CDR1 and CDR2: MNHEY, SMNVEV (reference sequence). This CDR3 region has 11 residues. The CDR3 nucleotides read TGTGCCAGCAGTCGAGGGGAGGAGCAGTACTTC. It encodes CASSRGEEQYF.

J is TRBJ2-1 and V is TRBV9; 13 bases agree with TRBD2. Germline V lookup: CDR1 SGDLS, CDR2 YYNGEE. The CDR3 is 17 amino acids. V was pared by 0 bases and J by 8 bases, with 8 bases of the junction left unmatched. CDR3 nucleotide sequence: TGTGCCAGCAGCGTAGACCGGACTAGCGGGAGTAGGCATGAGCAGTTCTTC. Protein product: CASSVDRTSGSRHEQFF.

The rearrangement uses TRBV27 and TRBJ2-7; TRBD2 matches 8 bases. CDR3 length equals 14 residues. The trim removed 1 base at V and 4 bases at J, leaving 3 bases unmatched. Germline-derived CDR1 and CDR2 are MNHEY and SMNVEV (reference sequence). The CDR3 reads CASSLFRGGYEQYF. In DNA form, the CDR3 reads TGTGCCAGCAGTTTATTCCGGGGGGGGTACGAGCAGTACTTC.

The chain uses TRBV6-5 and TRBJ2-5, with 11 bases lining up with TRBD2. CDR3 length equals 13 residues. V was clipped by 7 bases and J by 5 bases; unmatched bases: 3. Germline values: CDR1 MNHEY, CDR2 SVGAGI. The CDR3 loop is CASTTSGSETQYF. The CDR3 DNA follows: TGTGCCAGCACCACTAGCGGGAGTGAGACCCAGTACTTC.

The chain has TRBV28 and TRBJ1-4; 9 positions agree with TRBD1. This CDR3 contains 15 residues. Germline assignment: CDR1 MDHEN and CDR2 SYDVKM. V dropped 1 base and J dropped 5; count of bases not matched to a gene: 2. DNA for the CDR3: TGTGCCAGCAGTTTATTGGGACAGGGAAATGAAAAACTGTTTTTT. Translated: CASSLLGQGNEKLFF.

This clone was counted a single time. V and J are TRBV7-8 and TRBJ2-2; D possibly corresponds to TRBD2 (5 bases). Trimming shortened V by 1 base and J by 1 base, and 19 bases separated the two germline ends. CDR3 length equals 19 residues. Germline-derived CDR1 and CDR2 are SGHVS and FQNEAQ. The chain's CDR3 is CASSLGERWIGMNTGELFF. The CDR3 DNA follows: TGTGCCAGCAGCTTAGGAGAGCGGTGGATAGGGATGAACACCGGGGAGCTGTTTTTT.

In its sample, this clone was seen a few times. CDR3 sequence (DNA): TGTGCCAGCAGTCTCTACGGACAAACCTACGAGCAGTACTTC. Encoded protein: CASSLYGQTYEQYF. The rearrangement links TRBV28 to TRBJ2-7, with D maybe TRBD1 (5 bases). The germline V gene has CDR1 MDHEN and CDR2 SYDVKM. This CDR3 has 14 amino acids. Trimming took off 5 bases at V and 2 bases at J, with 13 bases between the two ends.

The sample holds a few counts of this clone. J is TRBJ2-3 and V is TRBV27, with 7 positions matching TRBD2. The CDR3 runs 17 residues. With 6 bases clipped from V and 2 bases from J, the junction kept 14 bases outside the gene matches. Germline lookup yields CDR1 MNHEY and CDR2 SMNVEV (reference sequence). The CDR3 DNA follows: TGTGCCAGCAGCTCGACCCCCCTAGCGGAGTCCACAGATACGCAGTATTTT. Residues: CASSSTPLAESTDTQYF.

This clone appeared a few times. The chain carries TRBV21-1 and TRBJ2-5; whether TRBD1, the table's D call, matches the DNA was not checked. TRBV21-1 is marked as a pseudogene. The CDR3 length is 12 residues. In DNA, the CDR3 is TGTGCCAGCTCGGACAGTCAAGAGACCCAGTACTTC. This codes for CASSDSQETQYF.

The CDR3 sequence: CASSQAGGRSNEQFF. The CDR3 nucleotides are TGCGCCAGCAGCCAAGCTGGGGGCAGGAGCAATGAGCAGTTCTTC. The rearrangement links TRBV4-1 to TRBJ2-1; D is possibly TRBD1 (6 bases). The CDR3 is 15 residues long. The V gene's germline CDR1 is MGHRA and CDR2 YSYEKL. The germline V and J ends were trimmed by 1 base and 6 bases, with 13 bases remaining between them.

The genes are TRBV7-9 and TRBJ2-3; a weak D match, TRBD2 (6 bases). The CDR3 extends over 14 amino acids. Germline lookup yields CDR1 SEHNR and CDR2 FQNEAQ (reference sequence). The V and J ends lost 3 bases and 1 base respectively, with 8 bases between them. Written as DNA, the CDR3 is TGTGCCAGCAGCTTCACGGGGGGCACAGATACGCAGTATTTT. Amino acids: CASSFTGGTDTQYF.

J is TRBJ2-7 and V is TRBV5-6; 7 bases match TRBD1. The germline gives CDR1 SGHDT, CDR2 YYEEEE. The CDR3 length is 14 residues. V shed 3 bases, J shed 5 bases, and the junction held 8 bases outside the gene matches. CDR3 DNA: TGTGCCAGCAGCTCCCGACAGGGCGGAGACGAGCAGTACTTC. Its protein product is CASSSRQGGDEQYF.

Here the CDR3 reads CASSQDPRGLHEQYF. As DNA, the CDR3 is TGCGCCAGCAGCCAAGATCCACGGGGTCTCCACGAGCAGTACTTC. This sequence joins TRBV4-3 and TRBJ2-5; maybe TRBD2 (5 bases). The DNA end is more similar to TRBJ2-7, so the J call may be wrong. The V gene's germline CDR1 is LGHNA and CDR2 YSLEER. The length of the CDR3 is 15 residues.

The CDR3 DNA reads as TGTGCCAGCAGCCCGGACAGGTTCTACGAGCAGTACTTC. Amino acids: CASSPDRFYEQYF. V usage is TRBV5-8 and J usage is TRBJ2-7; 7 nucleotides align to TRBD1. The CDR3 totals 13 residues. The V and J ends lost 4 bases and 3 bases, in that order; junction bases with no gene match: 4. Germline V gene lookup returns CDR1 SGHTS and CDR2 YDEGEE. Full variable domain (missing parts from reference TRBV5-8 and TRBJ2-7): EAGVTQSPTHLIKTRGQQATLRCSPISGHTSVYWYQQALGLGLQFLLWYDEGEERNRGNFPPRFSGRQFPNYSSELNVNALELEDSALYLCASSPDRFYEQYFGPGTRLTVT.

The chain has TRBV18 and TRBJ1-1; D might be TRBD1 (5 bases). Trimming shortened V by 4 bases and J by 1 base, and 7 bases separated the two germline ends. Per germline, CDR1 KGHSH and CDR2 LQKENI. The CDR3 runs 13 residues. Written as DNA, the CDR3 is TGTGCCAGCTCACTGACAGAGAACACTGAAGCTTTCTTT. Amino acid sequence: CASSLTENTEAFF.

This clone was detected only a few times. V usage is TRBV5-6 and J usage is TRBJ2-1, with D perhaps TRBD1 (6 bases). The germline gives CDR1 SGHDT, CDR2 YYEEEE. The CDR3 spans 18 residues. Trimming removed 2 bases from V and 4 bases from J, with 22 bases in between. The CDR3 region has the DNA TGTGCCAGCAGCTTTTTCTACGGGACACCCGATGGGTACAATGAGCAGTTCTTC. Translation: CASSFFYGTPDGYNEQFF.

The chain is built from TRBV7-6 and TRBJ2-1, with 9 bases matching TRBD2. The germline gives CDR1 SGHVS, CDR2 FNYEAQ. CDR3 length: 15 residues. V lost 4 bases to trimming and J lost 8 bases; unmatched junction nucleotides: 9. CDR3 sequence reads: CASSWPAGGSDEQFF. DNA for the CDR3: TGTGCCAGCAGCTGGCCAGCGGGAGGTTCGGATGAGCAGTTCTTC.

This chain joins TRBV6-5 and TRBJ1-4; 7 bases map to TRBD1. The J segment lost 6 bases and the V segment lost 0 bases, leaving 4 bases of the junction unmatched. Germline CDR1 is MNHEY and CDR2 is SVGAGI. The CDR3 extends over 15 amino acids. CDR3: CASSYSRGTDEKLFF. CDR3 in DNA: TGTGCCAGCAGTTACTCCAGGGGGACCGATGAAAAACTGTTTTTT.

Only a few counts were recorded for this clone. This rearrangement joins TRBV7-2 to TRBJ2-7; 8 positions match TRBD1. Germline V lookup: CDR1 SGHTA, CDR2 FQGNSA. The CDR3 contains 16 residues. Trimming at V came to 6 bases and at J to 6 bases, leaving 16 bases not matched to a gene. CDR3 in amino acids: CASRPKSSPGGSEQYF. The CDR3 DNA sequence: TGTGCCAGCAGACCCAAGTCCAGTCCAGGGGGCTCCGAGCAGTACTTC.

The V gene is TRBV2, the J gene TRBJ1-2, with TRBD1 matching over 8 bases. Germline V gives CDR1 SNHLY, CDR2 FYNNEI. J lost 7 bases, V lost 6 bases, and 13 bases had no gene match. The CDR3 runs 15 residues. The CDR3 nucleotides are TGTGCCAGCAGCGTCGGACAGGGTCTGATAGCTGGCTACACCTTC. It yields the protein CASSVGQGLIAGYTF.

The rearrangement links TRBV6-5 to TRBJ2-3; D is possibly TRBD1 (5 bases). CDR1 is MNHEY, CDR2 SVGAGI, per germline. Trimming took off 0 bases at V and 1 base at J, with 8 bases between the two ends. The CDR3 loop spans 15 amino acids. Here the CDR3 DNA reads TGTGCCAGCAGTTACTCGGAACAGGGCACAGATACGCAGTATTTT. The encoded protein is CASSYSEQGTDTQYF.

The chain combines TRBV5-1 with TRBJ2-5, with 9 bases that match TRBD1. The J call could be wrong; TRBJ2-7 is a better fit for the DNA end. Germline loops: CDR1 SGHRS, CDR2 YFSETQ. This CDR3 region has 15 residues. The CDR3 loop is CASSLVQGAGYEQYF. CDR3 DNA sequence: TGCGCCAGCAGCTTGGTACAGGGGGCGGGCTACGAGCAGTACTTC.